This T cell receptor delta chain originates from a study of DNA immune sequencing with unique molecular identifiers. In the study overall: Buffy-coat γδ T cells, enriched immunomagnetically, supplied the sequenced genomic DNA. Roughly 93 ng enriched γδ T-cell DNA was sequenced versus around 1 ug non-enriched DNA. The study's findings and limits: In several healthy donors, top 5 TRD clonotypes exceeded half of productive molecules. TRDV2 with TRDJ1 was the commonest TRD rearrangement in healthy donors.

The CDR3 totals 18 residues. Genomic DNA underwent 32-plex PCR targeting all 8 TRDV and 4 TRDJ genes. The library had 12-nucleotide UMIs introduced over about 3 barcoding cycles, then a second adapter PCR. TCRdb called clones from the multiplex PCR reads again using CATT. The sample contains 2,300 or so delta-chain clones, 8.4% of which appear only once. Comment on this clone: Its antigen remains unidentified.

The J gene was identified as TRDJ1, and no V gene was called; TRDD3 is the table's D call and was not checked against the DNA. The sequenced material came from gamma-delta T cells enriched from blood buffy coat, or unenriched PBMCs (not recorded which). This TCR was sampled from a human donor in good health. The CDR3 DNA sequence: TGTGCTCTTGGGGAACTCCCTCATTACTGGGGGATGAGCGATAAACTCATCTTT. It codes for CALGELPHYWGMSDKLIF.